The clone carrying this TCR beta chain was found many times. No antigen is known for it. Template switching by 5'RACE produced TCR cDNA, adding a universal primer site and UMIs. MiXCR, applied by TCRdb to the 5' RACE reads, yields one record per CDR3 protein. The sample has over 200,000 distinct CDR3 sequences; approximately 6.8% are singletons. Germline V lookup: CDR1 DFQATT, CDR2 SNEGSKA (reference sequence). This CDR3 region has 13 residues. The germline V and J ends were trimmed by 2 bases and 3 bases, with 9 bases remaining between them. The source of the sample is a study of T cells after yellow fever vaccination. Overall study results and limits: The CD4 compartment and the CD8 compartment contained a small share of clonotypes in common. On re-exposure, the response was weaker but peaked faster, at day 5 versus 15.

Source: CD4+ T cells sorted from PBMCs, taken on the day of the yellow fever booster vaccination. J is TRBJ2-3 and V is TRBV20-1; D remains unclear. The clonotype was recovered from a man aged 25-45 years who received the YFV17D yellow fever vaccine. Here the CDR3 reads CSARSVDTDTQYF. Written as DNA, the CDR3 is TGCAGTGCTAGAAGCGTTGATACAGATACGCAGTATTTT.